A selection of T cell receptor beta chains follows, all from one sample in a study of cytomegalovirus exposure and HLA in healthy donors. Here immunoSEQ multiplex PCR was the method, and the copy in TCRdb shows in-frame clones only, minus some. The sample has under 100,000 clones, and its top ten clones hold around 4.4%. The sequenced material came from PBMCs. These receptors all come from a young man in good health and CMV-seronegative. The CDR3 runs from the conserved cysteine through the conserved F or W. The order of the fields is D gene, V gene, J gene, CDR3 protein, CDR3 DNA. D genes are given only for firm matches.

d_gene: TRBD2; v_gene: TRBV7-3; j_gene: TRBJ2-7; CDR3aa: CASSSAGTSGTDSYEQYF; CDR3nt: TGTGCCAGCAGCTCCGCCGGGACTAGCGGGACCGACTCCTACGAGCAGTACTTC
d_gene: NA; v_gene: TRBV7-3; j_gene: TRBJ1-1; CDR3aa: CASSLTRNTEAFF; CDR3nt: TGTGCCAGCAGCCTTACAAGGAACACTGAAGCTTTCTTT
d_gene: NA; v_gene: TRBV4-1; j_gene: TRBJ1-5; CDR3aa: CASRRNSNQPQHF; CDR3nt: TGCGCCAGCAGGCGGAATAGCAATCAGCCCCAGCATTTT
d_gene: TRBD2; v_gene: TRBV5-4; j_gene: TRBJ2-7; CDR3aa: CASSPRTSGGSHEQYF; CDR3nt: TGTGCCAGCAGCCCGCGGACTAGCGGGGGATCGCACGAGCAGTACTTC
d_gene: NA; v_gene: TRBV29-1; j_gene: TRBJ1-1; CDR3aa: CSARVETEAFF; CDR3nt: TGCAGCGCGCGGGTGGAGACTGAAGCTTTCTTT
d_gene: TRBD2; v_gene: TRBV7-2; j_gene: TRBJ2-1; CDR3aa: CASSLARGRAAYNEQFF; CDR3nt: TGTGCCAGCAGCTTAGCGCGTGGGAGGGCCGCCTACAATGAGCAGTTCTTC
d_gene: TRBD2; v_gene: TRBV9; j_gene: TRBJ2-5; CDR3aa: CASSATSGGETQYF; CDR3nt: TGTGCCAGCAGCGCGACTAGCGGGGGGGAGACCCAGTACTTC
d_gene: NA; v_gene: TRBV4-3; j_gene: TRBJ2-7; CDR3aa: CASSQDPGGREQYF; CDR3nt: TGCGCCAGCAGCCAAGATCCCGGGGGTCGCGAGCAGTACTTC
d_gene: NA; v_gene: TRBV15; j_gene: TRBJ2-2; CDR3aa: CATSRENSQNTGELFF; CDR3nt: TGTGCCACCAGCAGAGAGAATAGCCAGAACACCGGGGAGCTGTTTTTT
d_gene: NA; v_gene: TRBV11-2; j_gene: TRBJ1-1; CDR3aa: CASSLGRGGSAFF; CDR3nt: TGTGCCAGCAGCTTAGGGCGGGGGGGGAGCGCTTTCTTT
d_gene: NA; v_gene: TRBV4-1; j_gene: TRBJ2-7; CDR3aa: CASSQVVRSGSYEQYF; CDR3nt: TGCGCCAGCAGCCAAGTGGTCCGATCCGGTTCCTACGAGCAGTACTTC
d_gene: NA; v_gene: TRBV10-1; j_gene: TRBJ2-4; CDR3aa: CASSEAGQTNIQYF; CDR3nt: TGCGCCAGCAGTGAGGCGGGACAGACAAACATTCAGTACTTC
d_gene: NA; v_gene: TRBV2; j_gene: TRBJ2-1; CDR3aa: CASRIEILQFF; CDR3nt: TGTGCCAGCAGAATCGAAATACTGCAGTTCTTC
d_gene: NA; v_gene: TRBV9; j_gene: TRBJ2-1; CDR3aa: CASSVGADSDNEQFF; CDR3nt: TGTGCCAGCAGCGTAGGAGCGGACTCCGACAATGAGCAGTTCTTC
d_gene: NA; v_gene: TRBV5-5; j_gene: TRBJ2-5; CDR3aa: CASSLGSRETQYF; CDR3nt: TGTGCCAGCAGCTTGGGGTCGAGAGAGACCCAGTACTTC
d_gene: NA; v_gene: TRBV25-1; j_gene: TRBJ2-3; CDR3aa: CASSPLIAATDTQYF; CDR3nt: TGTGCCAGCAGCCCCCTAATAGCGGCCACAGATACGCAGTATTTT
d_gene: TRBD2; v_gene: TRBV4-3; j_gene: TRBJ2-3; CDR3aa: CASSQDLGASGMDTQYF; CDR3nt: TGCGCCAGCAGCCAAGATCTTGGGGCTAGCGGGATGGATACGCAGTATTTT
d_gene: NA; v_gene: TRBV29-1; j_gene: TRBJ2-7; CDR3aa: CSVVLYARSEQYF; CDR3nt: TGCAGCGTTGTACTGTACGCGAGATCCGAGCAGTACTTC